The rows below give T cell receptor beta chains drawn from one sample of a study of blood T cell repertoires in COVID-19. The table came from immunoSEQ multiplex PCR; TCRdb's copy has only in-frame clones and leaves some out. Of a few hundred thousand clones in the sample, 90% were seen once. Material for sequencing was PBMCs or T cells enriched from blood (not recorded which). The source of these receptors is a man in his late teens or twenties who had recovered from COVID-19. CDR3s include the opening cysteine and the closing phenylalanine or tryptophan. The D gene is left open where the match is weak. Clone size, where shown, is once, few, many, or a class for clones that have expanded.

DNA: TGTGCCAGCAGCCCCAGGGAAACTGAAGCTTTCTTT
CDR3: CASSPRETEAFF
J: TRBJ1-1
D: NA
size: NA
V: TRBV11-3

DNA: TGTGCCAGCAGTGAATTCAGTTATCGGAGCTCCTACGAGCAGTACTTC
CDR3: CASSEFSYRSSYEQYF
J: TRBJ2-7
D: NA
size: NA
V: TRBV25-1

DNA: TGTGCCAGCAGCTACCCCGAAGACAGGGGGAACTATGGCTACACCTTC
CDR3: CASSYPEDRGNYGYTF
J: TRBJ1-2
D: TRBD1
size: NA
V: TRBV7-9

DNA: TGTGCCAGCAGCTTAGAAGGGACACCTAATCAGCCCCAGCATTTT
CDR3: CASSLEGTPNQPQHF
J: TRBJ1-5
D: NA
size: NA
V: TRBV7-9

DNA: TGTGCCAGCAGCCAAGATGGGGACAGGCCTAATTCACCCCTCCACTTT
CDR3: CASSQDGDRPNSPLHF
J: TRBJ1-6
D: TRBD1
size: NA
V: TRBV3-1/TRBV3-2

DNA: TGCGCCAGCAGCTTGGGACATGGCTACGAGCAGTACTTC
CDR3: CASSLGHGYEQYF
J: TRBJ2-7
D: NA
size: NA
V: TRBV5-1

DNA: TGTGCCAGCAGCGGACAGCTTAATAACTATGGCTACACCTTC
CDR3: CASSGQLNNYGYTF
J: TRBJ1-2
D: NA
size: NA
V: TRBV6-5

DNA: TGCGCCAGCAGCCAAGGACCCGGACAGACTTATGGCTACACCTTC
CDR3: CASSQGPGQTYGYTF
J: TRBJ1-2
D: NA
size: NA
V: TRBV4-1

DNA: TGTGCCAGCAGCGTCAGGTCGGGGGACACAGGGGCGGCCACTGAAGCTTTCTTT
CDR3: CASSVRSGDTGAATEAFF
J: TRBJ1-1
D: TRBD1
size: NA
V: TRBV9

DNA: TGCGCCAGCAGCTTGCTTCCGGGACAGGGGGCCGTTGTTGAAAAACTGTTTTTT
CDR3: CASSLLPGQGAVVEKLFF
J: TRBJ1-4
D: TRBD1
size: NA
V: TRBV5-1

DNA: TGTGCCAGCAGCTTACAGAGGGCGCGGCAGTACTTC
CDR3: CASSLQRARQYF
J: TRBJ2-7
D: NA
size: NA
V: TRBV28

DNA: TGTGCCAGCAGCTCCGGGGGACAGGGTGGCACTGAAGCTTTCTTT
CDR3: CASSSGGQGGTEAFF
J: TRBJ1-1
D: TRBD1
size: NA
V: TRBV13

DNA: TGTGCCAGCAGGAATGTGGAGGGAACTTTCTTT
CDR3: CASRNVEGTFF
J: TRBJ1-1
D: NA
size: NA
V: TRBV6-5

DNA: TGCAGTGCCAGTCTAGCGGGAGGGACAGATACGCAGTATTTT
CDR3: CSASLAGGTDTQYF
J: TRBJ2-3
D: TRBD2
size: NA
V: TRBV20-1

DNA: TGTGCCAGCAAGCCGGGAGGTACCACGGGTGAAGCTTTCTTT
CDR3: CASKPGGTTGEAFF
J: TRBJ1-1
D: NA
size: NA
V: TRBV6-4

DNA: TGCGCCAGCAGCTTAACAGGGGTGGGGTCACCCCTCCACTTT
CDR3: CASSLTGVGSPLHF
J: TRBJ1-6
D: TRBD1
size: NA
V: TRBV5-1

DNA: TGTGCCCTCCGGACAGGGAATGGTCAGCCCCAGCATTTT
CDR3: CALRTGNGQPQHF
J: TRBJ1-5
D: TRBD1
size: once
V: TRBV30

DNA: TGTGCCAGTACTCGACAGGGCCCGGGTCAGCCCCAGCATTTT
CDR3: CASTRQGPGQPQHF
J: TRBJ1-5
D: TRBD1
size: NA
V: TRBV28

DNA: TGTGCCAGCAGCTCCGCGAGGGGGGGCCGGGAGCAGTTCTTC
CDR3: CASSSARGGREQFF
J: TRBJ2-1
D: NA
size: NA
V: TRBV7-8

DNA: TGTGCCAGCACTCAACTAGCGGGAATTGGGGAGACCCAGTACTTC
CDR3: CASTQLAGIGETQYF
J: TRBJ2-5
D: TRBD2
size: NA
V: TRBV27

DNA: TGTGCCAGTTACAAAGCGGGAACAGATACGCAGTATTTT
CDR3: CASYKAGTDTQYF
J: TRBJ2-3
D: TRBD2
size: NA
V: TRBV19

DNA: TGCGCCAGCAGCTTGGACGGTTTTAATTCACCCCTCCACTTT
CDR3: CASSLDGFNSPLHF
J: TRBJ1-6
D: NA
size: NA
V: TRBV5-1

DNA: TGTGCCAGCAGCTTGGGTTGGAAGGGGGATGGCTACACCTTC
CDR3: CASSLGWKGDGYTF
J: TRBJ1-2
D: NA
size: NA
V: TRBV5-6

DNA: TGTGCCACCAGCAGACAGGGGGCAGTTAACTATGGCTACACCTTC
CDR3: CATSRQGAVNYGYTF
J: TRBJ1-2
D: TRBD1
size: NA
V: TRBV15

DNA: TGCGCCAGCAGTGGACAGACAGGGGGCTCCTATGGCTACACCTTC
CDR3: CASSGQTGGSYGYTF
J: TRBJ1-2
D: TRBD1
size: NA
V: TRBV5-1

DNA: TGTGCCAGCAGCTTCAGATCCGGACTAGCGAGAGAAGATACGCAGTATTTT
CDR3: CASSFRSGLAREDTQYF
J: TRBJ2-3
D: TRBD2
size: once
V: TRBV11-2

DNA: TGTGCCAGCAGCGTGGGACTAGCGGGAGGGCTTGGCAAAAACATTCAGTACTTC
CDR3: CASSVGLAGGLGKNIQYF
J: TRBJ2-4
D: TRBD2
size: NA
V: TRBV9

DNA: TGTGCCAGCAGCCAAGCGTACCAAGAGACCCAGTACTTC
CDR3: CASSQAYQETQYF
J: TRBJ2-5
D: NA
size: NA
V: TRBV3-1/TRBV3-2

DNA: TGTGCCACCAGTGATTTGCCCAATTGGGGGACAACTTTCTTT
CDR3: CATSDLPNWGTTFF
J: TRBJ1-1
D: NA
size: NA
V: TRBV24-1

DNA: TGTGCCAGCAGCTTGTTAGCGGGACCATACGAGCAGTACTTC
CDR3: CASSLLAGPYEQYF
J: TRBJ2-7
D: TRBD2
size: NA
V: TRBV7-3

DNA: TGTGCCAGTAGTATGGAGGGAAGGGGTAACTATGGCTACACCTTC
CDR3: CASSMEGRGNYGYTF
J: TRBJ1-2
D: NA
size: NA
V: TRBV19

DNA: TGTGCCAGCAGCGCCGAGGGGGGGTATAATTCACCCCTCCACTTT
CDR3: CASSAEGGYNSPLHF
J: TRBJ1-6
D: NA
size: NA
V: TRBV9

DNA: TGTGCCAGCAGTTTATCCACAGGCAATCAGCCCCAGCATTTT
CDR3: CASSLSTGNQPQHF
J: TRBJ1-5
D: NA
size: few
V: TRBV27

DNA: TGCGCCAGCAGCCAAGGAGGCAGGGAAAATTCACCCCTCCACTTT
CDR3: CASSQGGRENSPLHF
J: TRBJ1-6
D: NA
size: once
V: TRBV4-1

DNA: TGTGCCAGCAGGGCTTTCGACTATGGCTACACCTTC
CDR3: CASRAFDYGYTF
J: TRBJ1-2
D: NA
size: NA
V: TRBV2

DNA: TGTGCCATCAGTGGCCCCCAGGGCAACCGTGGCCTTGGGCAGTACTTC
CDR3: CAISGPQGNRGLGQYF
J: TRBJ2-7
D: NA
size: NA
V: TRBV10-3

DNA: TGTGCCAGCAGGTTGACAGGGCGGACTGAAGCTTTCTTT
CDR3: CASRLTGRTEAFF
J: TRBJ1-1
D: TRBD1
size: NA
V: TRBV12-3/TRBV12-4

DNA: TGTGCCAGCAGCGTCTCGGCGGGGAGGGAGACCCAGTACTTC
CDR3: CASSVSAGRETQYF
J: TRBJ2-5
D: NA
size: NA
V: TRBV7-9

DNA: TGTGCCAGCAGCTTAGCGCCCGTGTCAGGGGGCCGTAATGAAAAACTGTTTTTT
CDR3: CASSLAPVSGGRNEKLFF
J: TRBJ1-4
D: TRBD1
size: NA
V: TRBV7-8

DNA: TGTGCCAGCTCACTCTTTGACGTTGGGGGGACGTCCTACGAGCAGTACTTC
CDR3: CASSLFDVGGTSYEQYF
J: TRBJ2-7
D: NA
size: NA
V: TRBV18

DNA: TGTGCCAGCAGCTTCGAAGCGGGAGGGAGCTACGAGCAGTACTTC
CDR3: CASSFEAGGSYEQYF
J: TRBJ2-7
D: TRBD2
size: NA
V: TRBV11-2

DNA: TGTGCCAGCAGCCCGGACTTTGCGTCAAGCACAGATACGCAGTATTTT
CDR3: CASSPDFASSTDTQYF
J: TRBJ2-3
D: NA
size: NA
V: TRBV7-8